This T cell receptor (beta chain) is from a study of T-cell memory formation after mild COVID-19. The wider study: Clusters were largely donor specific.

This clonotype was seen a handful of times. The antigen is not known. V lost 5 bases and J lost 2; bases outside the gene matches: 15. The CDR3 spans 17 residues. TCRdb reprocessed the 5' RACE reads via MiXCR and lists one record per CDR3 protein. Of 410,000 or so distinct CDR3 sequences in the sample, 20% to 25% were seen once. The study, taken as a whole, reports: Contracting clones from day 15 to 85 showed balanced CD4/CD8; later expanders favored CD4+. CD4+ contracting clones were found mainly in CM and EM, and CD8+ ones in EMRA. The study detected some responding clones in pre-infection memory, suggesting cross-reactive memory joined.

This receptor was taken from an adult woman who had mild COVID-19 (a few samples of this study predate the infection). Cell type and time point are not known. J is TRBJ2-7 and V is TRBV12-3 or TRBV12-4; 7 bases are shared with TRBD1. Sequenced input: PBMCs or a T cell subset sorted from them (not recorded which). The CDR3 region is CASSLRPGTVETYEQYF. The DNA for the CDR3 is TGTGCCAGCAGTCTACGCCCCGGGACAGTTGAAACCTACGAGCAGTACTTC.